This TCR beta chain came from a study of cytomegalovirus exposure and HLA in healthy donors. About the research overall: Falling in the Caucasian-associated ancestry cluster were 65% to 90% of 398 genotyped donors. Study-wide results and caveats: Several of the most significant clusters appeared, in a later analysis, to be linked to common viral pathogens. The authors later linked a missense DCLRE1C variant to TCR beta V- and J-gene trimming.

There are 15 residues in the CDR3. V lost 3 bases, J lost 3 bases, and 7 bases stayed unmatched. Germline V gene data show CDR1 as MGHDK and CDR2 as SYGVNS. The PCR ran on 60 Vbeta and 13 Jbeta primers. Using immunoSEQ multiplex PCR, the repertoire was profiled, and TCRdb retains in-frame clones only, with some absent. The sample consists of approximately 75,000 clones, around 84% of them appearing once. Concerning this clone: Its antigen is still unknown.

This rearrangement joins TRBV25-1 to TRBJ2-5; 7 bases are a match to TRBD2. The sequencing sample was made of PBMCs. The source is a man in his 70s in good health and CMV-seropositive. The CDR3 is CASSDPGGPKETQYF. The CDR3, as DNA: TGTGCCAGCAGTGACCCGGGGGGTCCCAAAGAGACCCAGTACTTC.